This TCR beta chain was obtained from a study of beta chain features in type 1 diabetes. General observations from the study: Among patients with Type 1 diabetes, TCRB CDR3s were moderately but significantly shorter in every one of the four CD4+ subsets. VDJ junctions from type 1 diabetes patients carried fewer insertions and larger deletions.

About 100 mL of blood, on average, came from one heparinised draw per donor. Via the markers CD45RO/CCR7/CD25/CD127/CD95/CD27, stem cell-like memory, regulatory, central memory and naive CD4+ cells were sorted. V was clipped by 5 bases and J by 1 base, with 8 bases between them. The germline gives CDR1 LNHNV, CDR2 YYDKDF (reference sequence). The CDR3 spans 13 residues. Notes on this clone: The antigen is not known.

Every isolated RNA sample was fully reverse transcribed, so sequencing captured expressed TCRB transcripts. TCRdb keeps only in-frame clones here, not all; method: immunoSEQ multiplex PCR. The table lists hundreds of thousands of clones, around 12% of them singletons. This chain connects TRBV15 to TRBJ1-1; no clear D. The sequence was collected from a young woman with type 1 diabetes. Sequencing was done on a sample of naive CD4+ T cells from blood. The DNA for the CDR3 is TGTGCCACCAGCGGGAGCGAGAACACTGAAGCTTTCTTT. Its translation: CATSGSENTEAFF.